This T cell receptor beta chain originates from a study of blood T cell repertoires in COVID-19. TCRdb's table, derived via immunoSEQ multiplex PCR, lists solely in-frame clones and lacks some. The data contain about 120,000 clones, roughly 80% of them singletons. CDR1 and CDR2 (germline): SGHAT, FQNNGV. V was clipped by 5 bases and J by 5 bases, with 12 bases between them. The CDR3 is made up of 13 amino acids. Sequencing was performed on peripheral blood. V and J are TRBV11-2 and TRBJ1-2, with a possible D match to TRBD1 (6 bases). This TCR derives from a man aged 60-69 years with acute or convalescent COVID-19. CDR3 residues: CASSPYTGYGYTF. In nucleotides, the CDR3 is TGTGCCAGCAGCCCCTATACAGGGTATGGCTACACCTTC.